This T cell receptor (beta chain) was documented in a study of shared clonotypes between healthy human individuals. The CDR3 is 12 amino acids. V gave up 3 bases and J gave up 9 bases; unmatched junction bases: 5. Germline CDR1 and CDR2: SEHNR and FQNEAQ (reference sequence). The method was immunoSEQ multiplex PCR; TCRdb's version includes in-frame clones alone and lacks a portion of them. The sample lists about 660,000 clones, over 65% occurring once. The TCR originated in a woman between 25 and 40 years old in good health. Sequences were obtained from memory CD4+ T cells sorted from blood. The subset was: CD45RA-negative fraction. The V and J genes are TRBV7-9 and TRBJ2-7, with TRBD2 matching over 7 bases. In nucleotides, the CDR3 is TGTGCCAGCAGCTTCCGGCGGGAGCGGCAGTACTTC. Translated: CASSFRRERQYF.